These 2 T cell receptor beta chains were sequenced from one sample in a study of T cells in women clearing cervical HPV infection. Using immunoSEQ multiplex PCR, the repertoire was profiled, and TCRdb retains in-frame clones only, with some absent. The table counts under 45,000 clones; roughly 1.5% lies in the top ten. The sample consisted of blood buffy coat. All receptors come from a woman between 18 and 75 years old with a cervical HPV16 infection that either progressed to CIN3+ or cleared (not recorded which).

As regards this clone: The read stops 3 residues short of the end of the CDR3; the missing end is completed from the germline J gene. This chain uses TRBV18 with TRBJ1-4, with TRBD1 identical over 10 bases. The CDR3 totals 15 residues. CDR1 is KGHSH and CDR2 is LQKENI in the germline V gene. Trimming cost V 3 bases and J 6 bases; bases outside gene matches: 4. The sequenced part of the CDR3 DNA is TGTGCCAGCTCACCTCGGGGACAGGGGTATGAAAAA. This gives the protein CASSPRGQGYEK. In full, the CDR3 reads CASSPRGQGYEKLFF. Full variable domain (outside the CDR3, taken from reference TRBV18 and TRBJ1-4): NAGVMQNPRHLVRRRGQEARLRCSPMKGHSHVYWYRQLPEEGLKFMVYLQKENIIDESGMPKERFSAEFPKEGPSILRIQQVVRGDSAAYFCASSPRGQGYEKLFFGSGTQLSVL.

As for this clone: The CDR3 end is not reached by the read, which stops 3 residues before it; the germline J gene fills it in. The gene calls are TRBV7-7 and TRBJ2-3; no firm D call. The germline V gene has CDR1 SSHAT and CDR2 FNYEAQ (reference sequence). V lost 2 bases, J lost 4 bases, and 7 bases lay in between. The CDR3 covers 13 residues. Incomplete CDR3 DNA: TGTGCCAGCAGCTTAAGCCCGGCAGATACG. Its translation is CASSLSPADT. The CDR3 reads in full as CASSLSPADTQYF.